This is a list of T cell receptor beta chains from one sample in a study of shared clonotypes between healthy human individuals. Generated by immunoSEQ multiplex PCR, the TCRdb table keeps only in-frame clones and is missing some. Among about 100,000 clones listed, 67% were seen once. The source material was memory CD8+ T cells sorted from blood. The receptor source for this set is a woman in her thirties in good health. Each CDR3 is given with its conserved first and last residue. A D gene is named only where the DNA matches it firmly. A row's size may be missing; if present it is once, few, many or a size class.

v_call	clone_size	j_call	cdr3_length	d_call	cdr3_nt	cdr3_aa
TRBV28	many	TRBJ2-2	15	TRBD2	TGTGCCAGCAGTTTAAGCGGGAGTGAGGCCGGGGAGCTGTTTTTT	CASSLSGSEAGELFF
TRBV27	-	TRBJ2-7	14	-	TGTGCCAGCAGTTACGGACGCGGGTGGCCCGAGCAGTACTTC	CASSYGRGWPEQYF
TRBV25-1	few	TRBJ2-1	14	TRBD2	TGTGCCAGCACTCCGGGACTAGCAGGCAATGAGCAGTTCTTC	CASTPGLAGNEQFF
TRBV28	-	TRBJ1-1	15	-	TGTGCCAGCAGTCCCCCCCTCGGCGTCGGAGAGGGTGCTTTCTTT	CASSPPLGVGEGAFF
TRBV5-1	-	TRBJ1-2	13	-	TGCGCCAGCAGCTTGGGACAACCGTATGGCTACACCTTC	CASSLGQPYGYTF
TRBV11-2	-	TRBJ2-1	17	-	TGTGCCAGCCTGACCTACCGGGACTTCACCTCCTACAATGAGCAGTTCTTC	CASLTYRDFTSYNEQFF
TRBV7-2	few	TRBJ1-1	14	TRBD1	TGTGCCAGCAGCGTTTATAGGGGGCCCTGGGAAGCTTTCTTT	CASSVYRGPWEAFF
TRBV6-4	-	TRBJ2-6	19	-	TGTGCCAGCAGTGGGGAGGAATCGACAGGGTGGTCCGGGGCCAACGTCCTGACTTTC	CASSGEESTGWSGANVLTF
TRBV6-5	-	TRBJ2-7	16	-	TGTGCCAGCAGTTACTCGGAGGGGTCCGGTTCCTACGAGCAGTACTTC	CASSYSEGSGSYEQYF
TRBV25-1	many	TRBJ2-6	16	-	TGTGCCAGCAGTGCCGACAGGTACTCTGGGGCCAACGTCCTGACTTTC	CASSADRYSGANVLTF
TRBV28	once	TRBJ2-1	15	TRBD2	TGTGCCAGCAGTACTACTAGCGGAATCACAATGAGCGAGTTCTTC	CASSTTSGITMSEFF
TRBV10-3	few	TRBJ2-7	16	TRBD2	TGTGCCATCAGTGATCCGACTAGCGGGAGCAACCACGAGCAGTACTTC	CAISDPTSGSNHEQYF
TRBV10-3	-	TRBJ1-5	15	-	TGTAACCGGGGCCAGAGAGGTGGGAGCAATCAGCCCCAGCATTTT	CNRGQRGGSNQPQHF
TRBV5-1	-	TRBJ1-1	15	-	TGCGCCAGCAGCGGAGGCGCTGAGGGGAACACTGAAGCTTTCTTT	CASSGGAEGNTEAFF
TRBV9	-	TRBJ2-1	10	-	TGTGCCAGCAGCGGCAATGAGCAGTTCTTC	CASSGNEQFF
TRBV19	many	TRBJ2-3	14	-	TGTGCCAGTACAGGGGATCTGGTATCAGATACGCAGTATTTT	CASTGDLVSDTQYF
TRBV6-1	-	TRBJ2-7	15	TRBD1	TGTGCCAGCAGTGAATGGTTTGGGACAGACTACGAGCAGTACTTC	CASSEWFGTDYEQYF
TRBV19	-	TRBJ2-2	15	TRBD1	TGTGCCAGTAGTAGGGCGGGACAGGGGCTCGGGGAGCTGTTTTTT	CASSRAGQGLGELFF
TRBV28	-	TRBJ2-7	16	-	TGTGCCAGCAGTTCGCCCTACAGGCTAAGCTCCTACGAGCAGTACTTC	CASSSPYRLSSYEQYF
TRBV7-9	-	TRBJ1-1	15	-	TGTGCCAGCAGCCGACTGACAGAAGGGAGCACTGAAGCTTTCTTT	CASSRLTEGSTEAFF
TRBV19	-	TRBJ1-5	14	TRBD1	TGTGCCAGTAGTATTTTCCAGGGGGATCAGCCCCAGCATTTT	CASSIFQGDQPQHF
TRBV5-1	many	TRBJ1-2	14	-	TGCGCCAGCAGCTTGGAGTTGCAGGGGTATGGCTACACCTTC	CASSLELQGYGYTF
TRBV30	-	TRBJ2-1	16	-	TGTGCCTGGACCGGGGGCCACTTAAGCTCCTACAATGAGCAGTTCTTC	CAWTGGHLSSYNEQFF
TRBV2	many	TRBJ1-1	10	-	TGTGCCAGCAGTGTGGGTGAAGCTTTCTTT	CASSVGEAFF
TRBV6-4	many	TRBJ2-3	15	-	TGTGCCAGCAGTGACTCGACCTCAGGGTCAGATACGCAGTATTTT	CASSDSTSGSDTQYF
TRBV21-1	medium-sized	TRBJ1-5	12	-	TGTGCCAGCAGCAAAACAGTTCAGCCCCAGCATTTT	CASSKTVQPQHF
TRBV11-3	-	TRBJ2-1	15	-	TGTGCCAGCAGCTTAGACTGGGGGCTGTACAATGAGCAGTTCTTC	CASSLDWGLYNEQFF
TRBV5-1	-	TRBJ2-2	15	-	TGCGCCAGCAGCTTAGGAGGGGCTGGGGCCGGGGAGCTGTTTTTT	CASSLGGAGAGELFF
TRBV25-1	many	TRBJ2-1	15	-	TGTGCCAGCAGTGAATCCCGGCCAGGTCTACATGAGCAGTTCTTC	CASSESRPGLHEQFF
TRBV7-9	-	TRBJ1-1	14	-	TGTGCCAGCAGGGACACAGGGTTCGGCACTGAAGCTTTCTTT	CASRDTGFGTEAFF
TRBV7-6	-	TRBJ2-1	15	-	TGTGCCAGCAGCCTCAGCGTGAGCTCCTACAATGAGCAGTTCTTC	CASSLSVSSYNEQFF
TRBV7-9	many	TRBJ2-7	14	-	TGTGCCAGCAGCTCCCCCGGAGGGCTCGGCGAGCAGTACTTC	CASSSPGGLGEQYF
TRBV27	-	TRBJ1-1	11	-	TGTGCCAGCGGATGGGACACTGAAGCTTTCTTT	CASGWDTEAFF
TRBV2	-	TRBJ2-2	14	TRBD1	TGTGCCAGCAGTGTAACAGGGGATGCCGGGGAGCTGTTTTTT	CASSVTGDAGELFF
TRBV2	few	TRBJ1-1	13	-	TGTGCCAGCAGTTCCCGGGACGAGACTGAAGCTTTCTTT	CASSSRDETEAFF
TRBV5-5	-	TRBJ2-1	15	TRBD2	TGTGCCAGCAGCTTGGGACTAGCGGGGATAAATGAGCAGTTCTTC	CASSLGLAGINEQFF
TRBV29-1	-	TRBJ1-2	12	-	TGCAGCGTTGTGAGCGGGGGCTATGGCTACACCTTC	CSVVSGGYGYTF
TRBV19	-	TRBJ2-7	14	-	TGTGCCAGTAGTCACCGGGACGGTGCCTACGAGCAGTACTTC	CASSHRDGAYEQYF
TRBV5-1	-	TRBJ2-1	16	TRBD1	TGCGCCAGCAGCCCTACGGACAGGGGTAAGGGGAAGTGGCAGTTCTTC	CASSPTDRGKGKWQFF
TRBV4-1	-	TRBJ1-5	14	-	TGCGCCAGCAGCCAAGATGAGAGCAATCAGCCCCAGCATTTT	CASSQDESNQPQHF
TRBV25-1	few	TRBJ2-7	13	-	TGTGCCAGCAGCTCCCTAGGTATATACGAGCAGTACTTC	CASSSLGIYEQYF
TRBV4-1	once	TRBJ2-5	15	TRBD1	TGCGCCAGCAGCCAAGGGCCAGGGGGAATAGAGACCCAGTACTTC	CASSQGPGGIETQYF
TRBV4-2	few	TRBJ2-1	16	-	TGTGCCAGCAGCGCCCAGACTAGGGGGGATAACAATGAGCAGTTCTTC	CASSAQTRGDNNEQFF
TRBV29-1	-	TRBJ1-2	14	-	TGCAGCGTTGAATTCGTAGGGTCGGTCTTCGGCTACACCTTC	CSVEFVGSVFGYTF
TRBV10-3	-	TRBJ2-7	13	TRBD1	TGTGCCATCAGTGTGGGACAGTCCCACGAGCAGTACTTC	CAISVGQSHEQYF
TRBV29-1	few	TRBJ2-7	13	-	TGCAGCGTTGGTGGAGGTGAGAGGTACGAGCAGTACTTC	CSVGGGERYEQYF
TRBV6-1	medium-sized	TRBJ2-1	15	TRBD2	TGTGCCAGCAGCTCCGGGACTAGCGGGGGGGATGAGCAGTTCTTC	CASSSGTSGGDEQFF
TRBV2	few	TRBJ1-5	14	-	TGTGCCAGCAGTGAAAGGGTTGGCAATCAGCCCCAGCATTTT	CASSERVGNQPQHF
TRBV5-6	few	TRBJ2-5	16	-	TGTGCCAGCAGCTTGCGTGGCGGGCAGCGCTCGGAGACCCAGTACTTC	CASSLRGGQRSETQYF
TRBV5-6	-	TRBJ2-1	16	-	TGTGCCAGCAGCCGAGGGGCGGGAAACTCCTACAATGAGCAGTTCTTC	CASSRGAGNSYNEQFF
TRBV27	-	TRBJ2-1	16	TRBD2	TGTGCCAGCAGTTTAACGGCGGGAGCGGTCTACAATGAGCAGTTCTTC	CASSLTAGAVYNEQFF
TRBV6-5	many	TRBJ2-7	14	TRBD1	TGTGCCAGCAAAGAGACAGGGGAGGTCTACGAGCAGTACTTC	CASKETGEVYEQYF
TRBV14	-	TRBJ2-3	19	TRBD2	TGTGCCAGCAGCCAAGATTTACTAGCGGGAGGAACTGACACAGATACGCAGTATTTT	CASSQDLLAGGTDTDTQYF
TRBV28	-	TRBJ2-5	14	-	TGTGCCAGCAGTTTACTGACAGGTCAAAAGACCCAGTACTTC	CASSLLTGQKTQYF
TRBV14	-	TRBJ1-2	15	-	TGTGCCAGCAGCCACCAAGACCCAGGGCGGCGTGGCTACACCTTC	CASSHQDPGRRGYTF
TRBV27	-	TRBJ1-4	13	-	TGTGCCAGCAGTTTATTTCCGGGTACGGAACTGTTTTTT	CASSLFPGTELFF
TRBV5-1	few	TRBJ1-2	16	-	TGCGCCAGCAGCTTGGTAGCAGGGGTATTGGGCTATGGCTACACCTTC	CASSLVAGVLGYGYTF
TRBV6-4	few	TRBJ2-1	15	-	TGTGCCAGCAGTGCAGACAGTTCGGGGGCAAATGAGCAGTTCTTC	CASSADSSGANEQFF
TRBV29-1	-	TRBJ2-7	13	-	TGCAGCGTCGTCACAGGAGACTCCTACGAGCAGTACTTC	CSVVTGDSYEQYF
TRBV5-1	-	TRBJ2-2	14	-	TGCGCCAGCAGCGGGGGGACAGAGACCGGTCTGATGTTTTTT	CASSGGTETGLMFF